This T cell receptor beta chain comes out of a study of T cell repertoires in cytomegalovirus infection. Regarding this clonotype: The antigen is not known.

TCRdb independently ran MiXCR on the reads; one entry per CDR3 protein. The sample holds 350,000 to 500,000 distinct CDR3 sequences, approximately 30% seen once. Notes on the study in general: The cumulative frequency of public TCR beta families identified carriers of CMV plus the relevant HLA.

Germline V CDR1 and CDR2: SNHLY, FYNNEI. The CDR3 totals 17 residues. With V trimmed by 6 bases and J by 2 bases, 11 bases remained unmatched. Sequenced: PBMCs. The receptor's source is a human donor in good health (CMV status not recorded). Some clones in this sample may be carry-over from other donors' samples. This chain uses TRBV2 with TRBJ2-2, with 8 bases identical to TRBD1. As DNA, the CDR3 is TGTGCCAGCAGAGAGACAGGGGTTAACGAAAACACCGGGGAGCTGTTTTTT. It specifies CASRETGVNENTGELFF.